The rows below give T cell receptor beta chains drawn from one sample of a study of blood T cells in healthy people across ages. TCRdb re-derived calls from the 5' RACE reads in MiXCR, one entry per CDR3 protein. The sample lists some 1,800,000 distinct CDR3 sequences; about 39% were seen once. Sequencing used blood. All receptors come from a human donor in good health. Both conserved end residues are part of each CDR3. The D gene is left open where the match is weak.

CDR3aa,v_gene,d_gene
CASSQEGGHTNEKLFF,TRBV4-3,NA
CASSQDRWGRNQPRHF,TRBV4-3,NA
CASSQVTGANEKLFF,TRBV11-2,TRBD1
CASSFVRTNTEAFF,TRBV12-3/TRBV12-4,NA
CASRPDGLTDQPQHF,TRBV6-5,NA
CASSPLPSEGFTDTQYF,TRBV4-3,NA
CASSADGYYEQYF,TRBV7-2,NA
CASRNLAVDTQYF,TRBV7-2,TRBD2
CSVEGGRNEQFF,TRBV29-1,NA
CASSQIGPDTQYF,TRBV14,NA
CASSSGGGRLFF,TRBV7-3,NA
CASSFRGAEKLFF,TRBV12-3/TRBV12-4,NA
CASSLSHRATEAFF,TRBV27,NA
CASKIQAYNEQFF,TRBV6-2/TRBV6-3,NA
CASSVVQPGSYEQYF,TRBV9,NA
CATSGDGNQPQHF,TRBV24-1,NA
CSASWRGPSNQPQHF,TRBV20-1,TRBD1
CASSPFLETQYF,TRBV12-3/TRBV12-4,NA
CASSQLLAGGLNEQYF,TRBV12-3/TRBV12-4,TRBD2
CASSGTGVISPLHF,TRBV12-3/TRBV12-4,TRBD1
CASRWGNSPLHF,TRBV6-6,NA
CSAYTRDRGYEQYF,TRBV20-1,TRBD1
CSARVPGTNYGYTF,TRBV20-1,NA
CASRPGQGTNEQFF,TRBV9,TRBD1
CASSQLGTLMLRDSPLHF,TRBV5-1,NA
CASSFEGGLNEQFF,TRBV5-1,NA
CASSQDRGGYIGYTF,TRBV4-3,NA
CASSLTSGGKYEQYF,TRBV3-1,TRBD2
CASSPHRWDNEQFF,TRBV28,NA
CASSALARRNEQFF,TRBV9,NA
CASSYAGTENTGELFF,TRBV6-6,TRBD1
CASSLDKGLYGYTF,TRBV11-2,NA
CASSQPEGSNYGYTF,TRBV25-1,NA
CSGRIEDTQYF,TRBV20-1,NA
CASSQDPTGEKLFF,TRBV4-3,NA
CASSQQQRTGRFADTQYF,TRBV4-3,NA
CASSKPGLDYEQYF,TRBV25-1,NA
CASSLTGGSVTYEQYF,TRBV28,TRBD1
CASSQESPGEFADTQYF,TRBV4-1,NA
CSARGTSGSYEQYF,TRBV29-1,TRBD2
CASSGTGRDGYTF,TRBV2,TRBD1
CASSQDIGQNSYGYTF,TRBV4-3,NA
CSVGTGRDTEAFF,TRBV29-1,TRBD1
CASKLGQEQYF,TRBV12-3/TRBV12-4,NA
CASSYRDLSYNEQFF,TRBV6-1,NA
CSVKRTAMNTEAFF,TRBV29-1,NA
CSVERSRPNEQFF,TRBV29-1,NA
CSVAGLADTDTQYF,TRBV29-1,NA
CASSQWMLSVGTGGSSSYEQYF,TRBV6-2/TRBV6-3,TRBD1
CASSPRGAGGLLYDEQFF,TRBV9,TRBD2
CSARDPGGAGNEQFF,TRBV20-1,TRBD2
CASSQVRGYSINYGYTF,TRBV4-2,NA
CSARPEGRGREFF,TRBV20-1,TRBD2
CSAGETGAQETQYF,TRBV20-1,NA
CSVSGTGSPGNTIYF,TRBV29-1,TRBD1
CASSRDPLDYGYTF,TRBV5-1,NA
CASSQDVRTVGYTF,TRBV4-3,NA